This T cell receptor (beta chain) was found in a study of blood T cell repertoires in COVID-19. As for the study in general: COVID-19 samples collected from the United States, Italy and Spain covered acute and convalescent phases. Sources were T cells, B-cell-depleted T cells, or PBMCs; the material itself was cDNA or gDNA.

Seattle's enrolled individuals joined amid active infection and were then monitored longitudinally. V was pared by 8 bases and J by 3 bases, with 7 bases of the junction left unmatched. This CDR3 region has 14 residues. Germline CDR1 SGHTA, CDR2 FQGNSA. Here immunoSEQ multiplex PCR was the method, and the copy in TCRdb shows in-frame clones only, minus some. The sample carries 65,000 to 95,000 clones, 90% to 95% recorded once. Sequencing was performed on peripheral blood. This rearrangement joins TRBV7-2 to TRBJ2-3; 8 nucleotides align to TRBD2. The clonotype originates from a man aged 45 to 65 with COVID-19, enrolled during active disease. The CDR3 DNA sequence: TGTGCCAGCGGGTTGGCGGGAGGTACAGATACGCAGTATTTT. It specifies CASGLAGGTDTQYF.